These 16 T cell receptor beta chains share one sample of origin, sequenced in a study of blood T cell repertoires in COVID-19 (dated by TCRdb to the early 2020s). The library came from the immunoSEQ multiplex PCR assay. As stored in TCRdb, this immuneACCESS dataset retains in-frame rearrangements with V and J assigned. A fraction of the clones does not appear; measured against another copy, unresolved V genes explain less than half of the discrepancy, and the remainder lacks a known reason. The sample includes roughly 240,000 clones, with 65% to 90% observed a single time. The ten top clones hold 2% to 2.5% of the sample. The sample comprised peripheral blood. The receptor source for this set is a man aged 35-49 years who had recovered from COVID-19.

The chain recombines TRBV5-4 with TRBJ2-3, with 9 nucleotides matching TRBD2. V was pared by 1 base and J by 3 bases, with 6 bases of the junction left unmatched. Germline V gene lookup returns CDR1 SGHNT and CDR2 YYREEE (reference sequence). This CDR3 is 16 amino acids long. DNA for the CDR3: TGTGCCAGCAGCTTGAGGAGCGGGGGGTTAACAGATACGCAGTATTTT. Its protein is CASSLRSGGLTDTQYF.

The chain carries TRBV4-1 and TRBJ2-1; no definite D call. This CDR3 contains 13 residues. The V end was cut by 5 bases, the J end by 4 bases, with 9 bases between. Germline lookup yields CDR1 MGHRA and CDR2 YSYEKL. The CDR3 region is CASSYAAYNEQFF. CDR3 nucleotides: TGCGCCAGCAGCTATGCGGCTTACAATGAGCAGTTCTTC.

This chain uses TRBV27 with TRBJ2-2, with D unresolved. V was trimmed by 3 bases and J by 7 bases, leaving 15 bases between them. Per the germline V gene, CDR1 is MNHEY and CDR2 is SMNVEV (reference sequence). The CDR3 loop spans 15 amino acids. DNA of the CDR3: TGTGCCAGCAGTTTTACCCTGGGCTCCGGCGGGGAGCTGTTTTTT. It is translated as CASSFTLGSGGELFF.

The chain carries TRBV5-1 and TRBJ1-3, with a weak D call TRBD1 (5 bases). The V end was cut by 3 bases, the J end by 1 base, with 20 bases between. This CDR3 comprises 18 residues. Germline CDR1 reads SGHRS; CDR2 reads YFSETQ. The CDR3 nucleotides are TGCGCCAGCAGCTGGGGGGTTCTCTTCGCACGGTCTGGAAACACCATATATTTT. Translation: CASSWGVLFARSGNTIYF. The full variable domain, in which reference TRBV5-1 and TRBJ1-3 provide the parts outside the CDR3, is KAGVTQTPRYLIKTRGQQVTLSCSPISGHRSVSWYQQTPGQGLQFLFEYFSETQRNKGNFPGRFSGRQFSNSRSEMNVSTLELGDSALYLCASSWGVLFARSGNTIYFGEGSWLTVV.

J is TRBJ2-2 and V is TRBV5-5, with TRBD1 matching over 11 bases. Per germline, CDR1 SGHKS and CDR2 YYEKEE (reference sequence). V was pared by 4 bases and J by 7 bases, with 12 bases of the junction left unmatched. The CDR3 loop spans 17 amino acids. The chain's CDR3 is CASSVSGQGAPFGELFF. CDR3 coding DNA: TGTGCCAGCAGCGTTAGCGGACAGGGGGCCCCGTTCGGGGAGCTGTTTTTT.

The V and J genes are TRBV19 and TRBJ1-1; D gene uncertain. The ends were cut back, 5 bases at V and 5 bases at J, with 12 bases in the middle. CDR1 is LNHDA and CDR2 is SQIVND in the germline V gene (reference sequence). The CDR3 sequence is 13 residues long. CDR3 DNA: TGTGCCAGTAGTGGCCGGGGAGTAACTGAAGCTTTCTTT. It yields the protein CASSGRGVTEAFF.

The chain couples TRBV2 to TRBJ1-2; D may be TRBD1 (6 bases). Trimming cost V 6 bases and J 3 bases, with 11 bases left between them. Germline values: CDR1 SNHLY, CDR2 FYNNEI. There are 13 residues in the CDR3. The CDR3, as DNA: TGTGCCAGCAGCCCCCAGGGGCACTATGGCTACACCTTC. This codes for CASSPQGHYGYTF.

The chain uses TRBV7-2 and TRBJ1-6, with D possibly being TRBD1 (5 bases). Trimming pared 1 base from V and 9 bases from J, leaving 16 bases between. The CDR3 contains 16 residues. CDR1 and CDR2 from the germline V gene are SGHTA and FQGNSA. The CDR3, as DNA: TGTGCCAGCAGCTTAGATTCCACGGGGGTCGGTTCACCCCTCCACTTT. Its translation: CASSLDSTGVGSPLHF.

The chain couples TRBV3-1 (or the pseudogene TRBV3-2) to TRBJ1-2; 9 bases are a match to TRBD1. Germline V gene data show CDR1 as LGHDT and CDR2 as YNNKEL (reference sequence). There are 17 residues in the CDR3. With V trimmed by 3 bases and J by 2 bases, 10 bases remained unmatched. The CDR3 nucleotides are TGTGCCAGCAGCCACAATTGGGGACAGGGAGGGAACTATGGCTACACCTTC. This gives the protein CASSHNWGQGGNYGYTF.

This clone has just a few counts. This rearrangement joins TRBV5-1 to TRBJ2-7, with D possibly TRBD1 on 7 matching bases. From germline, CDR1 is SGHRS and CDR2 YFSETQ. The V and J ends lost 2 bases and 3 bases respectively, with 12 bases between them. The CDR3 length is 14 residues. The CDR3 protein is CASSLGGTDYEQYF. CDR3 in DNA: TGCGCCAGCAGCTTAGGAGGGACAGACTACGAGCAGTACTTC.

The genes are TRBV3-1 (or the pseudogene TRBV3-2) and TRBJ2-1; unclear D gene. The V gene's germline CDR1 is LGHDT and CDR2 YNNKEL (reference sequence). The CDR3 is made up of 15 amino acids. V was trimmed by 1 base and J by 2 bases, leaving 9 bases between them. This CDR3 is CASSQGSVTYNEQFF. The CDR3 bases are TGTGCCAGCAGCCAAGGTTCCGTAACCTACAATGAGCAGTTCTTC.

The J gene is TRBJ2-2, the V gene TRBV11-3; TRBD2 matches 10 bases. Germline values: CDR1 SGHNT, CDR2 YENEEA. This CDR3 region has 16 residues. The V segment lost 2 bases and the J segment 3 bases; nucleotides outside the gene matches: 3. The CDR3, as DNA: TGTGCCAGCAGCTTACTAGCGGGAGCATACACCGGGGAGCTGTTTTTT. Protein sequence: CASSLLAGAYTGELFF.

The chain couples TRBV2 to TRBJ1-2, with D tentatively TRBD1 (5 bases). With 2 bases removed from V and 4 bases from J, the gap between germline ends came to 20 bases. CDR1 is SNHLY and CDR2 is FYNNEI in the germline V gene. This CDR3 has 17 residues. The chain's CDR3 is CASSESYPPTDLYGYTF. CDR3 nucleotide sequence: TGTGCCAGCAGTGAATCCTACCCACCGACAGATCTCTATGGCTACACCTTC. Full variable domain (missing parts from reference TRBV2 and TRBJ1-2): EPEVTQTPSHQVTQMGQEVILRCVPISNHLYFYWYRQILGQKVEFLVSFYNNEISEKSEIFDDQFSVERPDGSNFTLKIRSTKLEDSAMYFCASSESYPPTDLYGYTFGSGTRLTVV.

The V and J genes are TRBV28 and TRBJ2-7; 9 nucleotides agree with TRBD2. The length of the CDR3 is 15 residues. The V gene end was trimmed by 3 bases and the J gene end by 2 bases; junction bases not matched to a gene: 5. Per the germline V gene, CDR1 is MDHEN and CDR2 is SYDVKM. This CDR3 reads CASSFRGGAAYEQYF. CDR3 sequence (DNA): TGTGCCAGCAGTTTCCGCGGGGGGGCCGCCTACGAGCAGTACTTC.

J is TRBJ1-1 and V is TRBV19, with 7 positions matching TRBD1. This CDR3 comprises 14 residues. In germline, CDR1 is LNHDA, CDR2 SQIVND (reference sequence). Unmatched junction bases numbered 3, after V lost 3 bases and J lost 2 bases. This CDR3 reads CASSIQGGNTEAFF. The CDR3 nucleotides are TGTGCCAGTAGTATTCAAGGGGGCAACACTGAAGCTTTCTTT.

The chain employs TRBV5-1 and TRBJ1-1; D possibly corresponds to TRBD1 (6 bases). The V end was cut by 4 bases, the J end by 0 bases, with 16 bases between. Germline CDR1 is SGHRS and CDR2 is YFSETQ. CDR3 length: 16 amino acids. The chain's CDR3 is CASSHQGQSMNTEAFF. CDR3 nucleotides: TGCGCCAGCAGCCACCAAGGACAGAGCATGAACACTGAAGCTTTCTTT.